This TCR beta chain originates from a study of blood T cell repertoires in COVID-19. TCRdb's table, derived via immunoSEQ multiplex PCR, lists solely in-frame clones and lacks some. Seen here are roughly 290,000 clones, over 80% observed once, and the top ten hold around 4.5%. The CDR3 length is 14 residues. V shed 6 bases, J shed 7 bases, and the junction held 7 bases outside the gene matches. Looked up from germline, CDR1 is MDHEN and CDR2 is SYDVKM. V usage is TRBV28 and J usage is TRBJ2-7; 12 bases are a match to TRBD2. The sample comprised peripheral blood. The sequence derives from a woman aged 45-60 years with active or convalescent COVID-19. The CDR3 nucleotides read TGTGCCAGCAGCCTAGCGGGAGGGCCGAGGGAGCAGTACTTC. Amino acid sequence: CASSLAGGPREQYF.